The table lists the clone carrying this TCR beta chain with a few counts. With a J-beta primer mix and a sample-barcoded 5' primer, a second PCR ran roughly 6 to 12 cycles. Each TCR beta cDNA got a 12-nucleotide random molecular identifier. Every sample returned 3 million or more CDR3-containing paired-end reads. TCRdb independently ran MiXCR on the 5' RACE reads; one entry per CDR3 protein. The data hold 630,000 or so distinct CDR3 sequences, with about a third observed a single time. V lost 4 bases and J lost 5; bases outside the gene matches: 11. CDR1 and CDR2 from the germline V gene are DFQATT and SNEGSKA (reference sequence). This CDR3 is built from 15 residues. These data belong to a study of blood T cells in healthy people across ages.

The chain combines TRBV20-1 with TRBJ2-3; the match to TRBD1 covers 8 bases. The source is an elderly woman in good health. Sequencing used blood. DNA for the CDR3: TGCAGTGCTACACATCGCCAGGGGGCAATAGATACGCAGTATTTT. It translates to CSATHRQGAIDTQYF.